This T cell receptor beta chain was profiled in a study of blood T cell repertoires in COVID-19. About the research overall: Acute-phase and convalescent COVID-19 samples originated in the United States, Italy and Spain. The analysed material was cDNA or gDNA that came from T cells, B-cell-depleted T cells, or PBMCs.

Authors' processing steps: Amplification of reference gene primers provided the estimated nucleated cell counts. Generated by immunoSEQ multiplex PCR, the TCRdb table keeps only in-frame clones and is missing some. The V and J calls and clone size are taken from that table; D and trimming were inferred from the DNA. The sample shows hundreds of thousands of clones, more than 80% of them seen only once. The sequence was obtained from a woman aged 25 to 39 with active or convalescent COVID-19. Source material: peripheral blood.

CDR3 in DNA: TGTGCCAGCAGTTTACACGGAGGAGACTCTGAAGCTTTCTTT. Protein product: CASSLHGGDSEAFF. V is TRBV28 and J is TRBJ1-1, with D unresolved. V gave up 2 bases and J gave up 6 bases, with 13 bases separating them. This CDR3 contains 14 residues. Germline lookup yields CDR1 MDHEN and CDR2 SYDVKM.